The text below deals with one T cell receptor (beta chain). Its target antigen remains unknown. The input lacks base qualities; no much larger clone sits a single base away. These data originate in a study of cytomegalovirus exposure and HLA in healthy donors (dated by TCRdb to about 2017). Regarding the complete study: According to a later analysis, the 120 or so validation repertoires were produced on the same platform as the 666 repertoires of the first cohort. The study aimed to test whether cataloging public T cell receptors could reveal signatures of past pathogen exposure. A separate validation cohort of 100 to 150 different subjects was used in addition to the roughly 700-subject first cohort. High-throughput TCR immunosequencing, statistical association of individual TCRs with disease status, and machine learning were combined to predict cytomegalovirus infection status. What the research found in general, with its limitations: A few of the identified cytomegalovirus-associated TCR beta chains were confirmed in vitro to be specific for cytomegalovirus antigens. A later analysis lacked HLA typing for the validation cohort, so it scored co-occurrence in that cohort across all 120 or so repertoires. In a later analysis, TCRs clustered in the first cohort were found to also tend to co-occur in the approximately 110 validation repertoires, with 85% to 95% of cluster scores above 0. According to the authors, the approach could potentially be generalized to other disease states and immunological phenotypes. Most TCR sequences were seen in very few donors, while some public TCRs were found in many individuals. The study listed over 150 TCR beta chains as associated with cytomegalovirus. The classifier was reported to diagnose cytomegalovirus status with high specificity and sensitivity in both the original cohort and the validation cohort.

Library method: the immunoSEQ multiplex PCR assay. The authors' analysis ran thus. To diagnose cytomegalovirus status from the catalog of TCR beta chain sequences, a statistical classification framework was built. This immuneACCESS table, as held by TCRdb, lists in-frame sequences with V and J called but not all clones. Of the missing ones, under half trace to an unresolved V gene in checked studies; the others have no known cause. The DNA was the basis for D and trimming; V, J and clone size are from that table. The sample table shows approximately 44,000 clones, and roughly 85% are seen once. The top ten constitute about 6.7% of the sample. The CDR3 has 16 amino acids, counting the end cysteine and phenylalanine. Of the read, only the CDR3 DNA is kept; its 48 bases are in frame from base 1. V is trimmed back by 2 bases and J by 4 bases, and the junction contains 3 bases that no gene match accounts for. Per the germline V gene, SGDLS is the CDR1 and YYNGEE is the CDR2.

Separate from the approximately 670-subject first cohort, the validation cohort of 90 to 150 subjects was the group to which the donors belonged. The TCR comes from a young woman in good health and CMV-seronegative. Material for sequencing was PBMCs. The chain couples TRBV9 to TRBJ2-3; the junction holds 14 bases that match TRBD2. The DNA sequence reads TGTGCCAGCAGCGTGACTAGCGGGAGGGACTCAGATACGCAGTATTTT. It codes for CASSVTSGRDSDTQYF.